The entry below describes one TCR beta chain. What it binds is unknown. Here immunoSEQ multiplex PCR was the method, and the copy in TCRdb shows in-frame clones only, minus some. Of roughly 58,000 clones in the sample, roughly nine tenths were seen once. This sample is part of a study of lymphopenia after photon versus proton radiotherapy. Study observations and caveats: Under photons, naive T cells and diversity fell while effector/memory populations rose. After the lymphocyte nadir, photon-treated repertoires showed oligoclonal expansion, especially of CD8+ Temra cells. Authors raise, but do not show, better survival with proton therapy. In patients who died, overall survival fell as post-nadir TCR diversity dropped more.

CDR3 length: 11 amino acids. V was clipped by 4 bases and J by 3 bases, with 2 bases between them. Germline CDR1 SGHVS, CDR2 FNYEAQ. The chain recombines TRBV7-6 with TRBJ2-3; D unresolved. The specimen was peripheral blood, collected from a patient treated with proton-based radiotherapy. This TCR was recovered from a man older than 75 with esophageal cancer. The CDR3 region is CASSSTDTQYF. DNA of the CDR3: TGTGCCAGCAGCTCTACAGATACGCAGTATTTT.